This T cell receptor beta chain was sequenced for a study of blood T cell repertoires in COVID-19. Authors' analysis steps: Reference gene primer amplification gave estimated nucleated cell counts. Assay used: immunoSEQ multiplex PCR; TCRdb lists only in-frame clones, some missing. V, J and clone size are those of that table, while D and trimming were read from the DNA. The sample consists of about 57,000 clones, roughly four fifths of them appearing once. This CDR3 is 13 amino acids long. Deletions cut 4 bases from V and 2 bases from J, with 8 bases between. CDR1 is WNHNN and CDR2 is SYGVQD in the germline V gene (reference sequence). This clone was found a few times.

The chain carries TRBV10-1 and TRBJ1-2; D not resolved. Sequenced sample: peripheral blood. The TCR was taken from an elderly woman with acute or convalescent COVID-19. The CDR3 region is CASSAGINYGYTF. The CDR3 DNA is TGCGCCAGCAGTGCGGGGATCAACTATGGCTACACCTTC.